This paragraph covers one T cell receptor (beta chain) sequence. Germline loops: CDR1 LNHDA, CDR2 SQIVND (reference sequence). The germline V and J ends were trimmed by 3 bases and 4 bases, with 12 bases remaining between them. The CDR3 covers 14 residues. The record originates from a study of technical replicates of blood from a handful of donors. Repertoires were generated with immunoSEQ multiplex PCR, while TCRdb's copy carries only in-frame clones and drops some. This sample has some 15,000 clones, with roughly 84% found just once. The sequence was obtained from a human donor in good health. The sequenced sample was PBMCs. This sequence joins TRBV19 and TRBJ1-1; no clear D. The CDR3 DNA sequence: TGTGCCAGTAGTATCGATACGGGAGGCACTGAAGCTTTCTTT. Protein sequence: CASSIDTGGTEAFF.